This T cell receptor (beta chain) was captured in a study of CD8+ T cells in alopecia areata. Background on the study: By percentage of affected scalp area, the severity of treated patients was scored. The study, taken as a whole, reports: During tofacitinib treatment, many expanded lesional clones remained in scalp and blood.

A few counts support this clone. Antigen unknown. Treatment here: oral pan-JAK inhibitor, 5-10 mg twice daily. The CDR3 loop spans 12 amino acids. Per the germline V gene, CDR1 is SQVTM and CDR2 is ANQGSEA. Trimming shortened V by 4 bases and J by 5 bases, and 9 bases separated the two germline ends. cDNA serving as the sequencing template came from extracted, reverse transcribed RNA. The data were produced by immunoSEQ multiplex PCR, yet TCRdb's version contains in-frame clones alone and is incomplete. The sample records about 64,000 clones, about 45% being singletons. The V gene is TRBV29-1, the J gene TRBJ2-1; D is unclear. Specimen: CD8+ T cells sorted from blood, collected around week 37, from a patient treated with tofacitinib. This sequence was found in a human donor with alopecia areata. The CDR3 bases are TGCAGCGTTGGGGCCCACAACAATGAGCAGTTCTTC. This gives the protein CSVGAHNNEQFF.